This passage covers 25 T cell receptor beta chains from one sample sequenced in a study of cytomegalovirus exposure and HLA in healthy donors. Clones were read by immunoSEQ multiplex PCR, and TCRdb kept only the in-frame ones, dropping some. The repertoire holds 150,000 to 200,000 clones, with 75% to 95% as singletons. Material: PBMCs. The receptor set was obtained from a woman younger than 35 in good health and CMV-seropositive.

This clone was counted a single time. The chain is built from TRBV19 and TRBJ1-4, with 7 positions matching TRBD1. V was pared by 4 bases and J by 8 bases, with 10 bases of the junction left unmatched. There are 15 residues in the CDR3. Germline V CDR1 and CDR2: LNHDA, SQIVND (reference sequence). The CDR3 DNA reads as TGTGCCAGTAGTAACCCGACAGGGCGGGAAGAAAAACTGTTTTTT. As protein: CASSNPTGREEKLFF.

V is TRBV4-1 and J is TRBJ2-7; TRBD1 aligns across 12 bases. Germline V gene lookup returns CDR1 MGHRA and CDR2 YSYEKL. The J segment lost 5 bases and the V segment lost 1 base, leaving 6 bases of the junction unmatched. This CDR3 spans 16 amino acids. CDR3 nucleotides: TGCGCCAGCAGCCAAGGTACCGGGACAGGGGGCCACGAGCAGTACTTC. It is translated as CASSQGTGTGGHEQYF.

DNA of the CDR3: TGTGCAAGTCGCTTAGTCCCTCGACCTGCGGACGAGCAGTACTTC. It specifies CASRLVPRPADEQYF. The chain combines TRBV12-2 with TRBJ2-7; no DNA check was done on the table's D call, TRBD2. TRBV12-2 is noted as a pseudogene. The CDR3 loop spans 15 amino acids.

The chain uses TRBV25-1 and TRBJ2-5, with 12 bases matching TRBD1. The junction had 9 bases not matched to a gene; V was cut back by 4 bases and J by 9 bases. CDR3 length: 15 amino acids. The germline V gene encodes CDR1 MGHDK and CDR2 SYGVNS. The CDR3 is CASSVRDRGLNPQYF. As DNA, the CDR3 is TGTGCCAGCAGTGTCCGGGACAGGGGGCTCAATCCCCAGTACTTC.

In this sample, this clone turned up once. The CDR3 protein is CASSRGLGDYNEQFF. CDR3 coding DNA: TGTGCCAGCAGCCGGGGACTAGGAGACTACAATGAGCAGTTCTTC. The gene calls are TRBV5-6 and TRBJ2-1, with 8 bases identical to TRBD2. The germline gives CDR1 SGHDT, CDR2 YYEEEE. V lost 4 bases, J lost 3 bases, and 6 bases stayed unmatched. The CDR3 consists of 15 residues.

The CDR3 protein is CASSLTLAGAPYEQYF. CDR3 in DNA: TGCGCCAGCAGCCTGACCCTAGCGGGGGCCCCCTACGAGCAGTACTTC. The chain has TRBV4-1 and TRBJ2-7; the match to TRBD2 covers 10 bases. The CDR3 loop spans 16 amino acids. After removal of 4 bases from V and 2 bases from J, the junction contained 8 bases not matched to a gene. Germline V lookup: CDR1 MGHRA, CDR2 YSYEKL.

The chain recombines TRBV2 with TRBJ1-4, with 12 bases fitting TRBD1. The CDR3 contains 20 residues. V was clipped by 1 base and J by 2 bases; unmatched bases: 11. The germline CDR1 and CDR2 sequences are SNHLY and FYNNEI. As DNA, the CDR3 is TGTGCCAGCAGTGAAGATGGGACAGGGGGCAATCAGGCGACTAATGAAAAACTGTTTTTT. Protein product: CASSEDGTGGNQATNEKLFF.

This chain uses TRBV2 with TRBJ1-2; TRBD1 is a possible D gene (5 bases). Trimming left V 8 bases short and J 8 bases short, with 18 bases between. CDR1 is SNHLY and CDR2 is FYNNEI in the germline V gene. CDR3 length: 13 amino acids. The DNA of the CDR3 is TGTGCCAGCCCCCGTGGGGCCTTGGGAGGCTACACCTTC. Translating it yields CASPRGALGGYTF.

The V and J genes are TRBV7-2 and TRBJ2-6, with a weak D call TRBD1 (6 bases). The CDR3 length is 16 residues. The germline V gene has CDR1 SGHTA and CDR2 FQGNSA. The V and J ends lost 5 bases and 1 base respectively, with 12 bases between them. The CDR3 spells CASSGGPPSGANVLTF. The CDR3 nucleotides are TGTGCCAGCAGCGGGGGCCCGCCTTCTGGGGCCAACGTCCTGACTTTC.

The chain couples TRBV5-5 to TRBJ2-1, with D possibly being TRBD2 (6 bases). This CDR3 is 16 amino acids long. CDR1 and CDR2 (germline): SGHKS, YYEKEE (reference sequence). V shed 4 bases and J shed 0 bases, with 14 bases lying between them. The CDR3 sequence: CASSGGTSSSYNEQFF. The CDR3 region has the DNA TGTGCCAGCAGCGGCGGGACTTCCAGCTCCTACAATGAGCAGTTCTTC.

This clone appeared a single time. The rearrangement uses TRBV4-3 and TRBJ2-5; 12 bases are shared with TRBD2. The germline gives CDR1 LGHNA, CDR2 YSLEER. The V segment lost 3 bases and the J segment 5 bases; nucleotides outside the gene matches: 7. This CDR3 spans 16 amino acids. The DNA for the CDR3 is TGCGCCAGCAGCCAGACTAGCGGGAGCGGGAGGGAGACCCAGTACTTC. It is translated as CASSQTSGSGRETQYF.

J is TRBJ1-2 and V is TRBV7-3; TRBD1 agrees at 10 bases. With 5 bases clipped from V and 7 bases from J, the junction kept 4 bases outside the gene matches. This CDR3 has 13 residues. Germline assignment: CDR1 SGHTA and CDR2 FQGTGA. The CDR3 sequence is CASSPGTGVGYTF. In nucleotides, the CDR3 is TGTGCCAGCAGCCCCGGGACAGGGGTTGGCTACACCTTC. The variable domain in full, completed from reference TRBV7-3 and TRBJ1-2, reads GAGVSQTPSNKVTEKGKYVELRCDPISGHTALYWYRQSLGQGPEFLIYFQGTGAADDSGLPNDRFFAVRPEGSVSTLKIQRTERGDSAVYLCASSPGTGVGYTFGSGTRLTVV.

The V call is TRBV7-3, the J call TRBJ2-7; 8 bases are shared with TRBD2. The V segment lost 5 bases and the J segment 3 bases; nucleotides outside the gene matches: 9. Per germline, CDR1 SGHTA and CDR2 FQGTGA. CDR3 size: 15 residues. The chain's CDR3 is CASSPGGSGIYEQYF. The CDR3 DNA reads TGTGCCAGCAGCCCGGGGGGGTCGGGTATCTACGAGCAGTACTTC.

In this sample, this clone turned up once. The V and J genes are TRBV11-2 and TRBJ1-1; 8 nucleotides line up with TRBD1. This CDR3 is built from 14 residues. V lost 0 bases to trimming and J lost 8 bases; unmatched junction nucleotides: 5. Germline CDR1 reads SGHAT; CDR2 reads FQNNGV. The CDR3: CASSLDRGLKEAFF. CDR3 in DNA: TGTGCCAGCAGCTTAGACAGGGGGCTGAAAGAAGCTTTCTTT.

The chain employs TRBV30 and TRBJ2-2; D may be TRBD1 (5 bases). CDR3 length: 15 amino acids. V lost 3 bases to trimming and J lost 2 bases, with 13 bases between them. Germline CDR1 GTSNPN, CDR2 SVGIG (reference sequence). CDR3 amino acids: CAWSLGLFNTGELFF. The CDR3 coding sequence is TGTGCCTGGAGCCTGGGGCTCTTTAACACCGGGGAGCTGTTTTTT.

The genes are TRBV4-3 and TRBJ2-3; 8 bases are a match to TRBD2. Germline CDR1 LGHNA, CDR2 YSLEER. The CDR3 runs 17 residues. V shed 1 base, J shed 2 bases, and the junction held 8 bases outside the gene matches. In DNA form, the CDR3 reads TGCGCCAGCAGCCAAGTAGGGACTAGAGACTTCACAGATACGCAGTATTTT. Its translation: CASSQVGTRDFTDTQYF.

The V call is TRBV13, the J call TRBJ1-1, with TRBD1 matching over 10 bases. After removal of 5 bases from V and 3 bases from J, the junction contained 15 bases not matched to a gene. CDR3 size: 18 residues. CDR1 PRHDT and CDR2 FYEKMQ come from the germline V gene (reference sequence). The CDR3 loop is CASSARDRGFLEDTEAFF. CDR3 coding DNA: TGTGCCAGCAGCGCCCGGGACAGGGGATTTTTAGAGGACACTGAAGCTTTCTTT.

The chain joins TRBV4-1 to TRBJ1-3; D not resolved. Germline V CDR1 and CDR2: MGHRA, YSYEKL. This CDR3 is built from 16 residues. Between the trimmed V and J ends, which lost 0 bases and 1 base, there was a span of 10 bases. CDR3 residues: CASSQETGRSGNTIYF. CDR3 DNA: TGCGCCAGCAGCCAAGAAACGGGGAGGTCTGGAAACACCATATATTTT.

The chain couples TRBV27 to TRBJ2-1; a weak D match, TRBD1 (6 bases). V was cut by 2 bases and J by 7 bases, with 9 bases left in between. The CDR3 is made up of 13 amino acids. The germline V gene has CDR1 MNHEY and CDR2 SMNVEV (reference sequence). Here the CDR3 reads CASSLIGQNEQFF. The CDR3 DNA reads as TGTGCCAGCAGTTTAATTGGACAGAATGAGCAGTTCTTC.

This chain uses TRBV11-2 with TRBJ2-1; 8 nucleotides agree with TRBD2. The CDR3 is made up of 17 amino acids. Germline CDR1 and CDR2: SGHAT and FQNNGV. J was trimmed by 1 base and V by 5 bases; bases with no gene match: 10. The CDR3 DNA reads TGTGCCAGCAGCCCCCTGAGCGGGGGCCTTTCCTACAATGAGCAGTTCTTC. Amino acids: CASSPLSGGLSYNEQFF.

V usage is TRBV5-4 and J usage is TRBJ1-1, with D unresolved. The length of the CDR3 is 14 residues. Trimming took 0 bases from V and 3 from J, leaving 9 bases between them. Germline CDR1 SGHNT, CDR2 YYREEE (reference sequence). CDR3 coding DNA: TGTGCCAGCAGCTTGGGTGGGGAGCACACTGAAGCTTTCTTT. It translates to CASSLGGEHTEAFF.

This chain uses TRBV27 with TRBJ2-3; D unclear. Germline CDR1 is MNHEY and CDR2 is SMNVEV (reference sequence). This CDR3 has 15 residues. With 6 bases removed from V and 1 base from J, the gap between germline ends came to 14 bases. DNA for the CDR3: TGTGCCAGCAGAAATACCTGGGCTGGCACAGATACGCAGTATTTT. Residues: CASRNTWAGTDTQYF.

J is TRBJ1-5 and V is TRBV2; possibly TRBD1 for D (5 bases). CDR1 SNHLY and CDR2 FYNNEI come from the germline V gene. The germline V and J ends were trimmed by 5 bases and 1 base, with 15 bases remaining between them. The CDR3 is made up of 16 amino acids. CDR3 DNA sequence: TGTGCCAGCAGTACAGGTCCACAGAAGAGCAATCAGCCCCAGCATTTT. It specifies CASSTGPQKSNQPQHF.

CDR3 bases: TGTGCCAGCGGGGACACGCTGCCTCGTGGTGAGCAGTTCTTC. Residues: CASGDTLPRGEQFF. The chain links TRBV5-5 to TRBJ2-1, with D possibly being TRBD1 (6 bases). V was trimmed by 7 bases and J by 9 bases, leaving 20 bases between them. Germline CDR1 reads SGHKS; CDR2 reads YYEKEE (reference sequence). The CDR3 consists of 14 residues.

This clone was seen once. The chain uses TRBV5-1 and TRBJ2-5; no firm D call. CDR3 length: 13 residues. Germline V gives CDR1 SGHRS, CDR2 YFSETQ. Trimming took 2 bases from V and 1 from J, leaving 6 bases between them. DNA of the CDR3: TGCGCCAGCAGCTTAAGCGTCCAAGAGACCCAGTACTTC. Amino acids: CASSLSVQETQYF.